This T cell receptor (beta chain) was observed in a study of cytomegalovirus exposure and HLA in healthy donors. Use of 60 Vbeta and 13 Jbeta primers characterized the PCR. Libraries were prepared by immunoSEQ multiplex PCR; TCRdb keeps only in-frame clonotypes and omits some of them. The sample lists roughly 190,000 clones, roughly four fifths seen once, with 1.5% to 2% in the top ten. The CDR3 consists of 17 residues. J lost 0 bases, V lost 4 bases, and 9 bases had no gene match. Germline assignment: CDR1 SGDLS and CDR2 YYNGEE. The TCR originated in a man aged 18 to 29 in good health and CMV-seronegative. This chain connects TRBV9 to TRBJ1-3; TRBD1 agrees at 8 bases. Sequencing was done on a sample of PBMCs. The CDR3 DNA reads TGTGCCAGCAGCCCCCGGACAGGGTTTAGCTCTGGAAACACCATATATTTT. It specifies CASSPRTGFSSGNTIYF. The full variable domain, with the rest looked up from reference TRBV9 and TRBJ1-3, is DSGVTQTPKHLITATGQRVTLRCSPRSGDLSVYWYQQSLDQGLQFLIQYYNGEERAKGNILERFSAQQFPDLHSELNLSSLELGDSALYFCASSPRTGFSSGNTIYFGEGSWLTVV.